This T cell receptor (beta chain) derives from a study of T-cell memory formation after mild COVID-19. A single record per CDR3 protein comes from TCRdb applying MiXCR to the 5' RACE reads. The sample lists approximately 490,000 distinct CDR3 sequences, 20% occurring once. This clonotype was seen more than once but under ten times. This CDR3 spans 14 amino acids. Germline loops: CDR1 SQVTM, CDR2 ANQGSEA. Trimming cost V 1 base and J 1 base; bases outside gene matches: 2. The clonotype comes from an adult woman who had mild COVID-19 (a few samples of this study predate the infection). Cell type and time point are not known. This chain joins TRBV29-1 and TRBJ2-7; 9 nucleotides agree with TRBD1. Source material: PBMCs or a T cell subset sorted from them (not recorded which). The CDR3 region is CSVEGGQGSYEQYF. CDR3 DNA: TGCAGCGTTGAAGGGGGACAGGGATCCTACGAGCAGTACTTC.